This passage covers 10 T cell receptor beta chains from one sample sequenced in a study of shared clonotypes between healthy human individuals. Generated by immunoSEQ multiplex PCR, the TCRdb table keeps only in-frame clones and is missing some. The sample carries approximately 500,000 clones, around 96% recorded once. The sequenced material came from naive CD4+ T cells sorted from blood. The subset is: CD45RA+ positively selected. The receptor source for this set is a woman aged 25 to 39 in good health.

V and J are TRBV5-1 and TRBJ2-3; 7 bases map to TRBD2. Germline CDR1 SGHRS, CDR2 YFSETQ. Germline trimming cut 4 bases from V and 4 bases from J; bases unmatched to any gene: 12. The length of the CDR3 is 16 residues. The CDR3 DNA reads TGCGCCAGCAGCGCCCTAGGTGCGGGAGAGCCAGATACGCAGTATTTT. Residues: CASSALGAGEPDTQYF.

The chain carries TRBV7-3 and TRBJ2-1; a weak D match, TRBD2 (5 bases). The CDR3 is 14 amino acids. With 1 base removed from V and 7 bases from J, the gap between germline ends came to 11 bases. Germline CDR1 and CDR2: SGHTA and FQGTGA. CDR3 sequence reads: CASSLRPDSNEQFF. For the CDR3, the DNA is TGTGCCAGCAGCTTAAGGCCGGACTCGAATGAGCAGTTCTTC.

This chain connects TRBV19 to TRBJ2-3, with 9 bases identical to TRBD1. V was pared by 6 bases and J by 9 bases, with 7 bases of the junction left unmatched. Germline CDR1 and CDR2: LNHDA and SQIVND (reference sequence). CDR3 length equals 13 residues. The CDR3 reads CASRTTGGRTQYF. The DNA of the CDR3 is TGTGCCAGTAGAACGACAGGGGGGAGGACGCAGTATTTT.

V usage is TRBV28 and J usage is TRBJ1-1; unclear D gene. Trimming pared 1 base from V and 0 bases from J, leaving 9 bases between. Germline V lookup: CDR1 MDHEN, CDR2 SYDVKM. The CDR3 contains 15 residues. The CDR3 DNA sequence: TGTGCCAGCAGTTTATCTATCCTCTTGAACACTGAAGCTTTCTTT. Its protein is CASSLSILLNTEAFF.

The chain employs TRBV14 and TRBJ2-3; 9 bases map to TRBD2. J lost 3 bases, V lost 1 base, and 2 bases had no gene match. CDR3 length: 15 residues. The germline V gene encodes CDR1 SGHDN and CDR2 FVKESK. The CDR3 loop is CASSQVAGGTDTQYF. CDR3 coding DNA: TGTGCCAGCAGCCAAGTCGCGGGAGGGACAGATACGCAGTATTTT.

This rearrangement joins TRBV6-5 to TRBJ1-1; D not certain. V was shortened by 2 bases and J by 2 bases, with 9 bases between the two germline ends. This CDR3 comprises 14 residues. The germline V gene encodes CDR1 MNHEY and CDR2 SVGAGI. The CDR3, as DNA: TGTGCCAGCAGTTACGTGCGGGGAAACACTGAAGCTTTCTTT. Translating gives CASSYVRGNTEAFF.

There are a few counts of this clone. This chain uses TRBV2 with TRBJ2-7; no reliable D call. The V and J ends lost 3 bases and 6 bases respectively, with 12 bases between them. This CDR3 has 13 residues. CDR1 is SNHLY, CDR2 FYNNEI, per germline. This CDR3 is CASSDARIAEQYF. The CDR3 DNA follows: TGTGCCAGCAGTGATGCTCGGATAGCCGAGCAGTACTTC.

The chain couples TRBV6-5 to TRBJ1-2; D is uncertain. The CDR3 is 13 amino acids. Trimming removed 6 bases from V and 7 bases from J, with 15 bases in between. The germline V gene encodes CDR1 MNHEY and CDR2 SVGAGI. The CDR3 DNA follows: TGTGCCAGCAGCACGGGGAAAGTGGGTGGCTACACCTTC. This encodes CASSTGKVGGYTF.

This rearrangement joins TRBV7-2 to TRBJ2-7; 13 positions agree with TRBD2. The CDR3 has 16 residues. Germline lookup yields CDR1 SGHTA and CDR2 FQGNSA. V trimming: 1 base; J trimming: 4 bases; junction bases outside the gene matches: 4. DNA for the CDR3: TGTGCCAGCAGCTTAGTTGGGACTAGCGGGACATACGAGCAGTACTTC. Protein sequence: CASSLVGTSGTYEQYF.

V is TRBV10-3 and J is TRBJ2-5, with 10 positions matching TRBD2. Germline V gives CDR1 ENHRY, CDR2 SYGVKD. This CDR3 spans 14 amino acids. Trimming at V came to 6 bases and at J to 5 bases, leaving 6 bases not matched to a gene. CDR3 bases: TGTGCCATCAGGCCTAGCGGGAGCGGGGAGACCCAGTACTTC. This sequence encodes CAIRPSGSGETQYF.